The 2 T cell receptor beta chains listed next were all sequenced from one sample in a study of CDR3 diversity in severe acne (dated by TCRdb to the late 2010s). The receptor library was made with PCR. Sequencing instrument: Illumina HiSeq 2000. Using fastp at Q25 and MiXCR, TCRdb reprocessed the public reads and kept productive beta chains. Each record represents a unique CDR3 protein, reported with the most common genes and DNA among its rows. The sample has over 100,000 distinct CDR3 sequences on record, 51% of them singletons. Around 12% of the sample belongs to the ten largest clones. The specimen sequenced was blood. The source is a male donor with acne.

This clonotype has just one count. The CDR3 DNA reads TGTGCCAGCAGCTTGGGCTTAGCGGGAGACTCGGAGACCCAGTACTTC. Its protein is CASSLGLAGDSETQYF. This rearrangement joins TRBV7-2 to TRBJ2-5; 9 bases agree with TRBD2. The CDR3 totals 16 residues. Germline CDR1 and CDR2: SGHTA and FQGNSA. After removal of 3 bases from V and 5 bases from J, the junction contained 10 bases not matched to a gene.

This clonotype has a count of ten or more. V usage is TRBV19 and J usage is TRBJ2-7, with TRBD2 matching over 7 bases. Germline trimming cut 1 base from V and 1 base from J; bases unmatched to any gene: 1. This CDR3 spans 14 amino acids. The germline V gene encodes CDR1 LNHDA and CDR2 SQIVND (reference sequence). CDR3 region: CASSIVGGSYEQYF. In DNA, the CDR3 is TGTGCCAGTAGTATAGTGGGGGGGTCCTACGAGCAGTACTTC. Combining the CDR3 with reference TRBV19 and TRBJ2-7 gives the whole variable domain DGGITQSPKYLFRKEGQNVTLSCEQNLNHDAMYWYRQDPGQGLRLIYYSQIVNDFQKGDIAEGYSVSREKKESFPLTVTSAQKNPTAFYLCASSIVGGSYEQYFGPGTRLTVT.